This TCR beta chain was recorded in a study of blood T cells in healthy people across ages. As for this clonotype: Its matching antigen is unknown.

Findings and limits, study-wide: CMV status of donors was unknown, possibly confounding expanded clonotype changes.

Sample-barcoded 5' priming and a J-beta primer mix drove a second PCR of roughly 6 to 12 cycles. Every cDNA molecule bore a tag from a template-switch adaptor containing 12 random nucleotides. In TCRdb, the 5' RACE reads were re-called with MiXCR into one record per CDR3 protein. The sample consists of about 640,000 distinct CDR3 sequences, 58% of them appearing once. Germline lookup yields CDR1 LNHDA and CDR2 SQIVND (reference sequence). Deletions cut 7 bases from V and 4 bases from J, with 14 bases between. The CDR3 runs to 14 residues. The rearrangement uses TRBV19 and TRBJ2-1; D gene uncertain. Sequenced: blood. This TCR was sampled from a man between 60 and 70 years old in good health. CDR3 in DNA: TGTGCCAGTAAAAGCCAACTGGGGTACAATGAGCAGTTCTTC. Translated, it gives CASKSQLGYNEQFF.